This paragraph covers one T cell receptor (beta chain) sequence. The antigen remains unidentified. Expressed TCRB transcripts got sequenced, as all isolated RNA was reverse transcribed. Profiling relied on immunoSEQ multiplex PCR, and the TCRdb table lists in-frame clones only, not all of them. The sample carries around 58,000 clones, about 60% recorded once. The data are from a study of beta chain features in type 1 diabetes. Study background: All samples combined gave around 98,000,000 sorted cells for examination.

Every participating donor gave one draw, a heparinised blood sample averaging about 100 mL. General study results and limits: Insertions were fewer and deletions more numerous at VDJ junctions in type 1 diabetes patients.

The V gene's germline CDR1 is LGHNA and CDR2 YSLEER. This CDR3 spans 14 amino acids. V dropped 5 bases and J dropped 4 bases, with 14 bases sitting between them. V is TRBV4-3 and J is TRBJ1-1; D is unclear. Sequencing used Tregs from blood. The source of this sequence is a woman aged 18-35 years in good health. In DNA form, the CDR3 reads TGCGCCAGCAGCGGGCGGCGGGAGAGCACTGAAGCTTTCTTT. Translated: CASSGRRESTEAFF.